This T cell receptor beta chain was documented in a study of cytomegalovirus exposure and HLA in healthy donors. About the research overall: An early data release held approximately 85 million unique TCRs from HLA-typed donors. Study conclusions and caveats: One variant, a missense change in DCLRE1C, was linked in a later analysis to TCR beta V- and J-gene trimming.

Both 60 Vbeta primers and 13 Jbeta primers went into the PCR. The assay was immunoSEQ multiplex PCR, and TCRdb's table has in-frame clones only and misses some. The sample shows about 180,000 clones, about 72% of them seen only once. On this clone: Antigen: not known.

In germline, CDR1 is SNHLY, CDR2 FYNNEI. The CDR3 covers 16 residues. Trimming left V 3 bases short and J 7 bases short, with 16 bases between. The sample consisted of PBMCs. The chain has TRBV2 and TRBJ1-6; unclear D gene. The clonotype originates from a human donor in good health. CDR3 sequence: CASSEGSTLGNSPLHF. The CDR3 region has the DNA TGTGCCAGCAGTGAGGGCTCTACCTTGGGCAATTCACCCCTCCACTTT. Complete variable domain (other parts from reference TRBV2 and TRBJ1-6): EPEVTQTPSHQVTQMGQEVILRCVPISNHLYFYWYRQILGQKVEFLVSFYNNEISEKSEIFDDQFSVERPDGSNFTLKIRSTKLEDSAMYFCASSEGSTLGNSPLHFGNGTRLTVT.